This entry features one T cell receptor beta chain sequence. Antigen: not known. A much larger clone is a single base away; this may be a read error. Adaptor-ligated barcode primers were used to amplify TRBV12-4/TRBJ1-2 clonotypes. TCRdb redid the calling of the multiplex PCR reads with MiXCR, one entry per CDR3 protein. The table includes about 2,200 distinct CDR3 sequences, around 1% detected once. The study's findings and limits: In terms of TCR gene usage, tumor memory CD4+ T cells clustered together with blood and lymph node memory CD4+ cells, as well as with lymph node naive CD4+ cells. Tumor Tregs overlapped most with tumor, then blood, naive CD4+ cells. Naive CD4+ cells shared approximately 13% of tumor Treg sequences.

Treg sorting used a CD4+CD25+CD127-/low gate. The CDR3 has 14 residues. The source material was tumor-infiltrating Tregs sorted from the breast tumor. The receptor comes from a female donor with breast cancer. The genes are TRBV12-3 or TRBV12-4 and TRBJ1-2, with no clear D. The CDR3 region is CAGSYDELLDGYTF. The CDR3 DNA follows: TGTGCCGGCAGTTACGACGAGCTCCTTGATGGCTACACCTTC.